These 30 T cell receptor beta chains originate from one sample sequenced in a study of T cell changes during pregnancy in multiple sclerosis. TCRdb's table, derived via immunoSEQ multiplex PCR, lists solely in-frame clones and lacks some. The table has tens of thousands of clones, roughly nine tenths seen once. Here the sequenced sample was CD4+ T cells from peripheral blood mononuclear cells, taken in the third trimester of pregnancy. These receptors all come from a female donor in good health, enrolled as a control in a pregnancy study.

The table lists this clone with a count of one. This chain joins TRBV5-8 and TRBJ1-5; tentatively, D is TRBD1 (6 bases). This CDR3 is 15 amino acids long. V was cut by 4 bases and J by 5 bases, with 16 bases left in between. CDR1 and CDR2 from the germline V gene are SGHTS and YDEGEE. Written as DNA, the CDR3 is TGTGCCAGCAGCGAGGAGAACAGGGACGATCAGCCCCAGCATTTT. Protein sequence: CASSEENRDDQPQHF.

This clone was seen only once. V gene TRBV7-2 combines with J gene TRBJ1-4; maybe TRBD1 (5 bases). Germline V CDR1 and CDR2: SGHTA, FQGNSA. V dropped 5 bases and J dropped 8 bases, with 12 bases sitting between them. This CDR3 spans 13 amino acids. The DNA of the CDR3 is TGTGCCAGCAGCGAAGCCGGGGGGGAAAAACTGTTTTTT. It specifies CASSEAGGEKLFF.

This chain connects TRBV4-3 to TRBJ1-1; maybe TRBD1 (5 bases). Germline-derived CDR1 and CDR2 are LGHNA and YSLEER. Trimming took off 3 bases at V and 4 bases at J, with 9 bases between the two ends. The CDR3 has 13 residues. This CDR3 is CASSQGQVTEAFF. Written as DNA, the CDR3 is TGCGCCAGCAGCCAGGGGCAGGTCACTGAAGCTTTCTTT.

V is TRBV4-2 and J is TRBJ2-1; D might be TRBD2 (6 bases). Germline CDR1 LGHNA, CDR2 YNFKEQ. The germline V and J ends were trimmed by 4 bases and 9 bases, with 13 bases remaining between them. The CDR3 runs 13 residues. The CDR3 region is CASSPALATEQFF. DNA for the CDR3: TGTGCCAGCAGCCCCGCACTAGCTACTGAGCAGTTCTTC.

The V and J genes are TRBV6-1 and TRBJ2-7, with D tentatively TRBD2 (6 bases). CDR1 and CDR2 from the germline V gene are MNHNS and SASEGT. CDR3 length: 14 amino acids. Trimming took off 0 bases at V and 5 bases at J, with 11 bases between the two ends. The CDR3 sequence is CASSEAWRGHEQYF. The CDR3 region has the DNA TGTGCCAGCAGTGAAGCTTGGCGGGGCCACGAGCAGTACTTC.

The chain joins TRBV29-1 to TRBJ2-1; 7 nucleotides align to TRBD1. The CDR3 loop spans 13 amino acids. From germline, CDR1 is SQVTM and CDR2 ANQGSEA. Losses at the gene ends were 7 bases for V and 1 base for J; bases not matched to a gene: 4. CDR3 in amino acids: CSARTGSYNEQFF. CDR3 nucleotide sequence: TGCAGCGCCCGGACAGGTTCCTACAATGAGCAGTTCTTC.

The chain is built from TRBV19 and TRBJ1-1; 10 nucleotides align to TRBD1. J lost 6 bases, V lost 5 bases, and 9 bases had no gene match. This CDR3 has 15 residues. The V gene's germline CDR1 is LNHDA and CDR2 SQIVND (reference sequence). In DNA, the CDR3 is TGTGCCAGTAGTCCCGGGACAGGGGTCTCCTCTGAAGCTTTCTTT. Translated, it gives CASSPGTGVSSEAFF.

The count of this clone is one. This chain links TRBV19 with TRBJ1-1, with D unresolved. CDR1 is LNHDA, CDR2 SQIVND, per germline (reference sequence). The CDR3 is 14 residues long. Trimming removed 4 bases at V and 0 bases at J, with 9 bases between. The CDR3, as DNA: TGTGCCAGTAGTACACCAGGATTGAACACTGAAGCTTTCTTT. It encodes CASSTPGLNTEAFF.

This rearrangement joins TRBV7-2 to TRBJ1-5; D call uncertain. The V gene's germline CDR1 is SGHTA and CDR2 FQGNSA. There are 14 residues in the CDR3. Trimming pared 1 base from V and 7 bases from J, leaving 11 bases between. The chain's CDR3 is CASSLDGRRQPQHF. The CDR3 nucleotides are TGTGCCAGCAGCTTAGATGGGAGGCGGCAGCCCCAGCATTTT.

This clone has a handful of counts. This chain joins TRBV6-1 and TRBJ2-3; the D gene is possibly TRBD2 (6 bases). Trimming left V 6 bases short and J 1 base short, with 11 bases between. The CDR3 length is 14 residues. From germline, CDR1 is MNHNS and CDR2 SASEGT. CDR3 residues: CASRVERGTDTQYF. CDR3 DNA sequence: TGTGCCAGCAGAGTAGAGCGGGGCACAGATACGCAGTATTTT.

The J gene is TRBJ1-1, the V gene TRBV19; possible D gene TRBD1, 5 bases. V lost 3 bases and J lost 2, with 10 bases in between. The CDR3 sequence is 14 residues long. Germline values: CDR1 LNHDA, CDR2 SQIVND (reference sequence). CDR3 in DNA: TGTGCCAGTAGTATTGTGGGGGGTAACACTGAAGCTTTCTTT. Protein sequence: CASSIVGGNTEAFF.

This clone was recorded only once. V usage is TRBV19 and J usage is TRBJ2-2; TRBD2 agrees at 10 bases. This CDR3 has 14 residues. Trimming took 11 bases from V and 6 from J; bases not matched to a gene: 9. Germline CDR1 is LNHDA and CDR2 is SQIVND (reference sequence). CDR3 bases: TGTGCCGGGCGAGGTAGCGGGGGGTCCGGGGAGCTGTTTTTT. It yields the protein CAGRGSGGSGELFF.

The chain links TRBV19 to TRBJ1-1, with unresolved D. CDR3 length: 15 amino acids. Germline assignment: CDR1 LNHDA and CDR2 SQIVND (reference sequence). Deletions cut 5 bases from V and 1 base from J, with 14 bases between. CDR3 DNA sequence: TGTGCCAGTAGTCCTCTGGCAGCGCCGAACACTGAAGCTTTCTTT. It yields the protein CASSPLAAPNTEAFF.

The chain links TRBV19 to TRBJ2-7, with 9 bases aligning to TRBD2. With V trimmed by 5 bases and J by 0 bases, 2 bases remained unmatched. The CDR3 loop spans 14 amino acids. Germline CDR1 LNHDA, CDR2 SQIVND (reference sequence). The CDR3 DNA sequence: TGTGCCAGTAGTTCAGCGGGGGGCTCCTACGAGCAGTACTTC. This codes for CASSSAGGSYEQYF.

The rearrangement links TRBV5-6 to TRBJ1-6, with TRBD1 as a possible D gene (5 bases). The CDR3 runs to 14 residues. V shed 0 bases and J shed 6 bases, with 7 bases lying between them. Germline V gene data show CDR1 as SGHDT and CDR2 as YYEEEE. CDR3 nucleotide sequence: TGTGCCAGCAGCTTGGGCGGGGGTAATTCACCCCTCCACTTT. As protein: CASSLGGGNSPLHF.

This chain uses TRBV7-9 with TRBJ1-4; 7 bases fit TRBD1. J was trimmed by 9 bases and V by 5 bases; bases with no gene match: 15. CDR3 length: 16 amino acids. Germline values: CDR1 SEHNR, CDR2 FQNEAQ (reference sequence). The CDR3 nucleotides read TGTGCCAGCAGCCTACCCGACAGGGTTGGGGGGCAAAAACTGTTTTTT. It is translated as CASSLPDRVGGQKLFF.

This clone appeared a few times. V is TRBV19 and J is TRBJ1-4; 10 nucleotides agree with TRBD1. Germline-derived CDR1 and CDR2 are LNHDA and SQIVND (reference sequence). After removal of 7 bases from V and 10 bases from J, the junction contained 6 bases not matched to a gene. The CDR3 is made up of 13 amino acids. Here the CDR3 reads CASTGTGEGKLFF. In DNA form, the CDR3 reads TGTGCCAGTACGGGGACAGGGGAAGGAAAACTGTTTTTT.

The chain combines TRBV11-2 with TRBJ1-1, with a tentative D call TRBD1 (5 bases). Germline V CDR1 and CDR2: SGHAT, FQNNGV. The CDR3 is made up of 13 amino acids. Trimming pared 3 bases from V and 1 base from J, leaving 6 bases between. CDR3 bases: TGTGCCAGCAGCTTTCAGGGGAACACTGAAGCTTTCTTT. This translates into CASSFQGNTEAFF.

The CDR3 bases are TGTGCCAGCAGCCAAGATTCAGCGGGGGGTCCGAGCTCCTACGAGCAGTACTTC. Its translation is CASSQDSAGGPSSYEQYF. The chain joins TRBV4-2 to TRBJ2-7; 9 bases match TRBD2. Unmatched junction bases numbered 9, after V lost 0 bases and J lost 0 bases. CDR1 is LGHNA and CDR2 is YNFKEQ in the germline V gene. The CDR3 runs 18 residues.

The J gene is TRBJ1-2, the V gene TRBV13; 7 positions agree with TRBD1. V lost 8 bases and J lost 1; bases outside the gene matches: 16. Germline V gene sequence: CDR1 PRHDT, CDR2 FYEKMQ (reference sequence). The CDR3 has 17 residues. The CDR3 loop is CASVFMLGGQYNYGYTF. The CDR3 DNA sequence: TGTGCCAGCGTGTTTATGCTGGGGGGACAGTATAACTATGGCTACACCTTC.

CDR3 DNA: TGTGCCAGCAGCGAGGCTAGGAACACCGGGGAGCTGTTTTTT. This sequence encodes CASSEARNTGELFF. The V call is TRBV7-3, the J call TRBJ2-2, with D hard to call. V was clipped by 5 bases and J by 1 base, with 8 bases between them. CDR1 is SGHTA and CDR2 is FQGTGA in the germline V gene. The CDR3 is 14 residues long. Drawing the rest from reference TRBV7-3 and TRBJ2-2, the complete variable domain is GAGVSQTPSNKVTEKGKYVELRCDPISGHTALYWYRQSLGQGPEFLIYFQGTGAADDSGLPNDRFFAVRPEGSVSTLKIQRTERGDSAVYLCASSEARNTGELFFGEGSRLTVL.

This clone was detected only once. V and J are TRBV21-1 and TRBJ1-5. TRBV21-1 is described as a pseudogene. The CDR3 has 12 amino acids. As DNA, the CDR3 is TGTGCCAGCAGCAAGGGAGGTCAGCCCCAGCATTTT. It encodes CASSKGGQPQHF.

The chain has TRBV19 and TRBJ1-1; TRBD1 agrees at 7 bases. The CDR3 length is 13 residues. Germline-derived CDR1 and CDR2 are LNHDA and SQIVND (reference sequence). V was clipped by 6 bases and J by 11 bases; unmatched bases: 12. The CDR3: CASRDHLEGAAFF. CDR3 nucleotides: TGTGCCAGTAGAGATCACCTGGAGGGGGCGGCTTTCTTT.

The chain carries TRBV19 and TRBJ1-2; D remains unclear. In germline, CDR1 is LNHDA, CDR2 SQIVND (reference sequence). There are 13 residues in the CDR3. The V end lost 3 bases, the J end lost 2 bases, and 7 bases lay between the germline ends. CDR3 protein: CASSMGRNYGYTF. CDR3 DNA sequence: TGTGCCAGTAGTATGGGCAGAAACTATGGCTACACCTTC.

J is TRBJ2-3 and V is TRBV5-1; 12 nucleotides align to TRBD2. V trimming: 0 bases; J trimming: 0 bases; junction bases outside the gene matches: 2. The CDR3 totals 17 residues. In germline, CDR1 is SGHRS, CDR2 YFSETQ. Here the CDR3 reads CASSLGGLAGSTDTQYF. In DNA form, the CDR3 reads TGCGCCAGCAGCTTGGGTGGACTAGCGGGGAGCACAGATACGCAGTATTTT.

The rearrangement joins TRBV7-2 to TRBJ1-3; D is undetermined. Germline-derived CDR1 and CDR2 are SGHTA and FQGNSA. CDR3 size: 16 residues. Trimming took 1 base from V and 0 from J, leaving 10 bases between them. The CDR3 DNA is TGTGCCAGCAGCTTAGTCGGACTAAGCTCTGGAAACACCATATATTTT. Its protein product is CASSLVGLSSGNTIYF.

The V gene is TRBV19, the J gene TRBJ1-1; possibly TRBD1 for D (6 bases). Germline V gives CDR1 LNHDA, CDR2 SQIVND (reference sequence). The CDR3 extends over 14 amino acids. V gave up 1 base and J gave up 5 bases, with 11 bases separating them. This CDR3 is CASSIAGGRTEAFF. The DNA for the CDR3 is TGTGCCAGTAGTATAGCTGGGGGCAGGACTGAAGCTTTCTTT. The whole variable domain, filled in from reference TRBV19 and TRBJ1-1, reads DGGITQSPKYLFRKEGQNVTLSCEQNLNHDAMYWYRQDPGQGLRLIYYSQIVNDFQKGDIAEGYSVSREKKESFPLTVTSAQKNPTAFYLCASSIAGGRTEAFFGQGTRLTVV.

Worth noting for this clone: Other nucleotide sequences from this sample produce the same CDR3. The chain is built from TRBV30 and TRBJ1-5; 8 positions agree with TRBD1. The V and J ends lost 4 bases and 4 bases, in that order; junction bases with no gene match: 3. CDR3 length equals 13 residues. The germline gives CDR1 GTSNPN, CDR2 SVGIG (reference sequence). CDR3 loop: CAWNRGSNQPQHF. Here the CDR3 DNA reads TGTGCCTGGAACAGGGGGTCGAATCAGCCCCAGCATTTT.

In this sample, this clone turned up once. The V and J genes are TRBV28 and TRBJ1-5; 7 bases are shared with TRBD1. Germline V lookup: CDR1 MDHEN, CDR2 SYDVKM. V was clipped by 3 bases and J by 5 bases; unmatched bases: 10. The CDR3 is 16 amino acids. The CDR3 loop is CASSLRRGKSYQPQHF. The CDR3 coding sequence is TGTGCCAGCAGTTTGCGCAGGGGGAAGTCCTATCAGCCCCAGCATTTT. Drawing the rest from reference TRBV28 and TRBJ1-5, the complete variable domain is DVKVTQSSRYLVKRTGEKVFLECVQDMDHENMFWYRQDPGLGLRLIYFSYDVKMKEKGDIPEGYSVSREKKERFSLILESASTNQTSMYLCASSLRRGKSYQPQHFGDGTRLSIL.

V gene TRBV27 combines with J gene TRBJ2-7, with TRBD1 matching 8 bases. Germline V gene lookup returns CDR1 MNHEY and CDR2 SMNVEV (reference sequence). This CDR3 spans 15 amino acids. The trim removed 5 bases at V and 0 bases at J, leaving 6 bases unmatched. The CDR3 sequence is CASSPRTGSSYEQYF. DNA for the CDR3: TGTGCCAGCAGTCCACGGACAGGGAGCTCCTACGAGCAGTACTTC.